One and the same sample provided the 22 T cell receptor beta chains below, sequenced in a study of blood T cell repertoires in COVID-19. Profiling relied on immunoSEQ multiplex PCR, and the TCRdb table lists in-frame clones only, not all of them. Of about 110,000 clones in the sample, around 74% are singletons; the top ten hold just under 20%. What was sequenced was peripheral blood. Receptor source: a woman in her 70s with acute or convalescent COVID-19.

This rearrangement joins TRBV29-1 to TRBJ2-1, with 9 bases identical to TRBD1. V shed 6 bases, J shed 2 bases, and the junction held 8 bases outside the gene matches. The CDR3 is 15 amino acids. Germline CDR1 reads SQVTM; CDR2 reads ANQGSEA. CDR3 protein: CSVGVDRGAYNEQFF. CDR3 bases: TGCAGCGTGGGTGTGGACAGGGGTGCCTACAATGAGCAGTTCTTC.

The chain employs TRBV9 and TRBJ2-3; D is perhaps TRBD1 (5 bases). Germline V gene sequence: CDR1 SGDLS, CDR2 YYNGEE. V lost 0 bases and J lost 5, with 13 bases in between. The CDR3 spans 15 residues. The CDR3 here is CASSVASGSVDTQYF. For the CDR3, the DNA is TGTGCCAGCAGCGTAGCCTCAGGGTCAGTAGATACGCAGTATTTT.

The V gene is TRBV19, the J gene TRBJ1-2; the match to TRBD1 covers 7 bases. The germline V gene encodes CDR1 LNHDA and CDR2 SQIVND (reference sequence). V shed 7 bases and J 3 bases; nucleotides not matched to a gene: 8. This CDR3 region has 14 residues. CDR3 amino acids: CASTTQGKDYGYTF. As DNA, the CDR3 is TGTGCCAGTACTACACAGGGGAAGGACTATGGCTACACCTTC.

This clone was counted between two and nine times. The chain is built from TRBV7-9 and TRBJ2-5; D is possibly TRBD1 (5 bases). V was trimmed by 3 bases and J by 2 bases, leaving 7 bases between them. This CDR3 contains 13 residues. Germline-derived CDR1 and CDR2 are SEHNR and FQNEAQ (reference sequence). In DNA form, the CDR3 reads TGTGCCAGCAGCTTCGACAGACAAGAGACCCAGTACTTC. Amino acid sequence: CASSFDRQETQYF.

The chain recombines TRBV6-5 with TRBJ2-3, with D perhaps matching TRBD2 (5 bases). The CDR3 runs 11 residues. The germline V gene encodes CDR1 MNHEY and CDR2 SVGAGI. The V end was cut by 6 bases, the J end by 6 bases, with 7 bases between. The CDR3 reads CASRTRDTQYF. The CDR3 nucleotides are TGTGCCAGCAGAACTAGGGATACGCAGTATTTT.

The chain recombines TRBV11-2 with TRBJ2-1, with D unclear. Trimming shortened V by 0 bases and J by 3 bases, and 18 bases separated the two germline ends. Germline assignment: CDR1 SGHAT and CDR2 FQNNGV. CDR3 size: 18 residues. Here the CDR3 DNA reads TGTGCCAGCAGCTTAGACACTGGGTGGGCCCACCTCTACAATGAGCAGTTCTTC. This codes for CASSLDTGWAHLYNEQFF.

V and J are TRBV13 and TRBJ2-7, with a weak D call TRBD1 (5 bases). The CDR3 has 14 amino acids. The V gene's germline CDR1 is PRHDT and CDR2 FYEKMQ (reference sequence). Deletions cut 1 base from V and 7 bases from J, with 14 bases between. This CDR3 reads CASSLDAGKEEQYF. The CDR3 nucleotides are TGTGCCAGCAGCTTAGACGCAGGGAAAGAGGAGCAGTACTTC.

The chain couples TRBV18 to TRBJ1-5; a possible D gene is TRBD1 (5 bases). This CDR3 has 13 residues. V was clipped by 4 bases and J by 5 bases, with 9 bases between them. Per the germline V gene, CDR1 is KGHSH and CDR2 is LQKENI. CDR3: CASSRGEDQPQHF. The CDR3, as DNA: TGTGCCAGCTCACGGGGGGAAGATCAGCCCCAGCATTTT.

V is TRBV2 and J is TRBJ1-1; D gene unclear. Germline-derived CDR1 and CDR2 are SNHLY and FYNNEI. V was trimmed by 7 bases and J by 3 bases, leaving 15 bases between them. The CDR3 sequence is 14 residues long. As DNA, the CDR3 is TGTGCCAGCAACTCGGCCCCCAGGTACACTGAAGCTTTCTTT. Translating gives CASNSAPRYTEAFF.

Only a few counts were recorded for this clone. V is TRBV10-1 and J is TRBJ1-1; D may be TRBD1 (6 bases). Germline V gene data show CDR1 as WNHNN and CDR2 as SYGVQD (reference sequence). The V end lost 2 bases, the J end lost 4 bases, and 8 bases lay between the germline ends. The CDR3 is 13 amino acids. The CDR3 DNA sequence: TGCGCCAGCAGTGAGCCGGACAGCACTGAAGCTTTCTTT. This encodes CASSEPDSTEAFF.

This rearrangement joins TRBV6-2 or TRBV6-3 to TRBJ2-5, with 9 bases identical to TRBD2. The CDR3 runs 16 residues. Per germline, CDR1 MNHEY and CDR2 SVGEGT. With 6 bases clipped from V and 7 bases from J, the junction kept 15 bases outside the gene matches. CDR3 loop: CASSPTIRQREVTQYF. The CDR3, as DNA: TGTGCCAGCAGCCCTACCATTCGACAGCGGGAGGTGACCCAGTACTTC.

The chain carries TRBV5-1 and TRBJ1-1; D is unresolved. Germline V gives CDR1 SGHRS, CDR2 YFSETQ. The CDR3 covers 14 residues. Deletions cut 5 bases from V and 5 bases from J, with 16 bases between. CDR3 residues: CASRVSPGGTEAFF. In DNA form, the CDR3 reads TGCGCCAGCAGGGTGAGTCCGGGAGGGACTGAAGCTTTCTTT.

The chain has TRBV13 and TRBJ2-5; TRBD1 aligns across 8 bases. CDR1 PRHDT and CDR2 FYEKMQ come from the germline V gene (reference sequence). The CDR3 is 14 amino acids. V lost 5 bases and J lost 5; bases outside the gene matches: 7. CDR3 sequence (DNA): TGTGCCAGCAGCGGGCAGGGGGCGCGGGAGACCCAGTACTTC. Translated: CASSGQGARETQYF.

The V gene is TRBV7-9, the J gene TRBJ1-1; maybe TRBD1 (6 bases). Looked up from germline, CDR1 is SEHNR and CDR2 is FQNEAQ (reference sequence). The ends were cut back, 9 bases at V and 0 bases at J, with 14 bases in the middle. The CDR3 loop spans 14 amino acids. The CDR3 sequence is CASLPGGLNTEAFF. The CDR3 nucleotides read TGTGCCAGTTTACCGGGGGGCTTGAACACTGAAGCTTTCTTT.

The chain employs TRBV5-4 and TRBJ2-7, with 8 bases fitting TRBD1. The CDR3 spans 15 residues. Germline V gene lookup returns CDR1 SGHNT and CDR2 YYREEE (reference sequence). V was pared by 3 bases and J by 5 bases, with 10 bases of the junction left unmatched. Here the CDR3 DNA reads TGTGCCAGCAGCTCCTCCACGACAGGGGCCCACGAGCAGTACTTC. The encoded protein is CASSSSTTGAHEQYF.

The DNA for the CDR3 is TGTGCCAGCAGCCCGCCGGGATTCTCTGGAAACACCATATATTTT. It translates to CASSPPGFSGNTIYF. The chain uses TRBV3-1 (or the pseudogene TRBV3-2) and TRBJ1-3, with D hard to call. CDR3 length: 15 amino acids. Germline loops: CDR1 LGHDT, CDR2 YNNKEL (reference sequence). Trimming removed 4 bases from V and 0 bases from J, with 10 bases in between.

The chain's CDR3 is CASSQGSGGSSTDTQYF. CDR3 nucleotides: TGTGCCAGCAGCCAAGGTAGCGGGGGTTCTAGCACAGATACGCAGTATTTT. J is TRBJ2-3 and V is TRBV3-1 (or the pseudogene TRBV3-2), with 9 positions matching TRBD2. V was pared by 1 base and J by 0 bases, with 5 bases of the junction left unmatched. Germline assignment: CDR1 LGHDT and CDR2 YNNKEL (reference sequence). The CDR3 runs 17 residues.

The chain links TRBV27 to TRBJ2-1; 10 bases match TRBD2. The germline CDR1 and CDR2 sequences are MNHEY and SMNVEV (reference sequence). V shed 2 bases, J shed 7 bases, and the junction held 5 bases outside the gene matches. This CDR3 spans 15 amino acids. The CDR3 loop is CASSLTSSGGNEQFF. Written as DNA, the CDR3 is TGTGCCAGCAGTTTAACATCTAGCGGGGGAAATGAGCAGTTCTTC.

This chain joins TRBV7-2 and TRBJ2-3; a weak D match, TRBD1 (5 bases). In germline, CDR1 is SGHTA, CDR2 FQGNSA. The CDR3 has 14 amino acids. V was pared by 5 bases and J by 6 bases, with 15 bases between. CDR3 sequence: CASSLGPRTDTQYF. DNA of the CDR3: TGTGCCAGCAGCCTGGGGCCCAGGACGGATACGCAGTATTTT.

Only one count was recorded for this clone. The CDR3 DNA sequence: TGTGCCACACAGGGTGGGAAGAACACTGAAGCTTTCTTT. Translating gives CATQGGKNTEAFF. The V call is TRBV27, the J call TRBJ1-1, with a possible D match to TRBD1 (6 bases). Trimming took 10 bases from V and 1 from J, leaving 13 bases between them. Per germline, CDR1 MNHEY and CDR2 SMNVEV (reference sequence). The CDR3 sequence is 13 residues long.

V is TRBV27 and J is TRBJ1-1, with 9 bases aligning to TRBD1. There are 14 residues in the CDR3. Germline V lookup: CDR1 MNHEY, CDR2 SMNVEV (reference sequence). The junction had 10 bases not matched to a gene; V was cut back by 8 bases and J by 6 bases. This chain's CDR3 is CASRRDRVRAEAFF. The CDR3 DNA reads TGTGCCAGCCGCCGGGACAGGGTGAGAGCTGAAGCTTTCTTT.

The chain joins TRBV19 to TRBJ2-5, with 7 nucleotides matching TRBD1. With V trimmed by 4 bases and J by 4 bases, 6 bases remained unmatched. Germline lookup yields CDR1 LNHDA and CDR2 SQIVND (reference sequence). The length of the CDR3 is 14 residues. Here the CDR3 DNA reads TGTGCCAGTAGTACGCTACAGGGGAGAGAGACCCAGTACTTC. This encodes CASSTLQGRETQYF. The full variable domain, with the rest looked up from reference TRBV19 and TRBJ2-5, is DGGITQSPKYLFRKEGQNVTLSCEQNLNHDAMYWYRQDPGQGLRLIYYSQIVNDFQKGDIAEGYSVSREKKESFPLTVTSAQKNPTAFYLCASSTLQGRETQYFGPGTRLLVL.